These T cell receptor beta chains were read from a single sample in a study of blood T cell repertoires in COVID-19. Method: immunoSEQ multiplex PCR; TCRdb's copy keeps in-frame clones and lacks some. The table has over 150,000 clones, 85% to 95% seen once. Sequencing was done on a sample of peripheral blood. These receptors originate from a man aged 50 to 59 with acute or convalescent COVID-19. CDR3s include the opening cysteine and the closing phenylalanine or tryptophan. Fields, in order: CDR3 protein, CDR3 DNA, D gene, V gene, clone size, J gene. D genes are given only for firm matches. Some rows have no size entry. The others give once, few or many, or a class for an expanded clone.

CDR3aa: CAWSGEGIDGEQFF; CDR3nt: TGTGCCTGGAGTGGGGAGGGGATCGACGGTGAGCAGTTCTTC; d_gene: TRBD2; v_gene: TRBV30; abundance: NA; j_gene: TRBJ2-1
CDR3aa: CASSLTLSEQFF; CDR3nt: TGTGCCAGCAGTTTGACTCTCTCTGAGCAGTTCTTC; d_gene: NA; v_gene: TRBV28; abundance: NA; j_gene: TRBJ2-1
CDR3aa: CASSSPEPGQGMNTEAFF; CDR3nt: TGTGCCAGCAGCTCTCCAGAGCCGGGACAGGGGATGAACACTGAAGCTTTCTTT; d_gene: TRBD1; v_gene: TRBV7-8; abundance: NA; j_gene: TRBJ1-1
CDR3aa: CASSLDRMNTEAFF; CDR3nt: TGCGCCAGCAGCTTGGACAGAATGAACACTGAAGCTTTCTTT; d_gene: NA; v_gene: TRBV5-1; abundance: NA; j_gene: TRBJ1-1
CDR3aa: CSVGVTGRRNEKLFF; CDR3nt: TGCAGCGTTGGGGTAACCGGGAGAAGAAATGAAAAACTGTTTTTT; d_gene: NA; v_gene: TRBV29-1; abundance: NA; j_gene: TRBJ1-4
CDR3aa: CASSPSDRVEQFF; CDR3nt: TGTGCCAGCTCACCATCAGACAGGGTTGAGCAGTTCTTC; d_gene: TRBD1; v_gene: TRBV18; abundance: NA; j_gene: TRBJ2-1
CDR3aa: CASSVAGTGLNTIYF; CDR3nt: TGTGCCAGCAGCGTAGCAGGGACAGGCCTAAACACCATATATTTT; d_gene: TRBD1; v_gene: TRBV9; abundance: NA; j_gene: TRBJ1-3
CDR3aa: CALRGQDTGELFF; CDR3nt: TGTGCCCTCAGGGGGCAGGACACCGGGGAGCTGTTTTTT; d_gene: TRBD1; v_gene: TRBV10-3; abundance: NA; j_gene: TRBJ2-2
CDR3aa: CATRAGTGDTQYF; CDR3nt: TGTGCCACCCGGGCGGGTACCGGGGATACGCAGTATTTT; d_gene: NA; v_gene: TRBV6-5; abundance: few; j_gene: TRBJ2-3
CDR3aa: CASSPDRTGTDTQYF; CDR3nt: TGCGCCAGCAGTCCAGACAGGACTGGAACAGATACGCAGTATTTT; d_gene: NA; v_gene: TRBV5-1; abundance: NA; j_gene: TRBJ2-3
CDR3aa: CASSSTRVPTDTQYF; CDR3nt: TGTGCCAGCAGCTCCACGCGGGTCCCAACAGATACGCAGTATTTT; d_gene: NA; v_gene: TRBV7-3; abundance: NA; j_gene: TRBJ2-3
CDR3aa: CASSRGTGDQPQHF; CDR3nt: TGTGCCAGCTCACGAGGGACAGGGGATCAGCCCCAGCATTTT; d_gene: TRBD1; v_gene: TRBV18; abundance: NA; j_gene: TRBJ1-5
CDR3aa: CAISEGASGYTDTQYF; CDR3nt: TGTGCCATCAGTGAGGGAGCTAGCGGGTACACAGATACGCAGTATTTT; d_gene: TRBD2; v_gene: TRBV10-3; abundance: once; j_gene: TRBJ2-3
CDR3aa: CASRRSGADSPLHF; CDR3nt: TGTGCCAGCAGAAGATCAGGGGCAGATTCACCCCTCCACTTT; d_gene: NA; v_gene: TRBV7-2; abundance: NA; j_gene: TRBJ1-6
CDR3aa: CASSPPRQGLNYGYTF; CDR3nt: TGTGCCAGCTCACCACCGAGACAGGGCCTTAACTATGGCTACACCTTC; d_gene: TRBD1; v_gene: TRBV18; abundance: NA; j_gene: TRBJ1-2
CDR3aa: CASTHTGGPTEAFF; CDR3nt: TGTGCCAGCACCCATACCGGTGGGCCCACTGAAGCTTTCTTT; d_gene: NA; v_gene: TRBV6-5; abundance: NA; j_gene: TRBJ1-1
CDR3aa: CASSPLSRTGTGSGETQYF; CDR3nt: TGTGCCAGCTCACCCCTTAGCCGAACCGGGACAGGGTCTGGAGAGACCCAGTACTTC; d_gene: TRBD1; v_gene: TRBV18; abundance: NA; j_gene: TRBJ2-5
CDR3aa: CASSLPSVPYEQYF; CDR3nt: TGTGCCAGCAGTTTACCGTCCGTTCCCTACGAGCAGTACTTC; d_gene: NA; v_gene: TRBV28; abundance: NA; j_gene: TRBJ2-7
CDR3aa: CASSFQGVKRGSYNEQFF; CDR3nt: TGTGCCAGCAGCTTTCAGGGTGTCAAGCGGGGATCCTACAATGAGCAGTTCTTC; d_gene: TRBD2; v_gene: TRBV7-9; abundance: NA; j_gene: TRBJ2-1
CDR3aa: CASSENQITDTQYF; CDR3nt: TGTGCCAGCAGTGAAAATCAGATCACAGATACGCAGTATTTT; d_gene: NA; v_gene: TRBV2; abundance: NA; j_gene: TRBJ2-3
CDR3aa: CASSFGRGAEQYF; CDR3nt: TGTGCCAGCAGTTTCGGCAGGGGGGCAGAGCAGTACTTC; d_gene: NA; v_gene: TRBV27; abundance: NA; j_gene: TRBJ2-7
CDR3aa: CASSSIRGTYYGYTF; CDR3nt: TGTGCCAGCAGCTCCATAAGGGGGACGTACTATGGCTACACCTTC; d_gene: NA; v_gene: TRBV7-2; abundance: NA; j_gene: TRBJ1-2
CDR3aa: CASSVEGSSAGNTIYF; CDR3nt: TGTGCCAGCAGCGTCGAGGGCTCGTCGGCGGGAAACACCATATATTTT; d_gene: NA; v_gene: TRBV9; abundance: NA; j_gene: TRBJ1-3
CDR3aa: CAISEGSTRGDYNEQFF; CDR3nt: TGTGCCATCAGTGAGGGGTCTACGCGGGGGGACTACAATGAGCAGTTCTTC; d_gene: TRBD2; v_gene: TRBV10-3; abundance: NA; j_gene: TRBJ2-1
CDR3aa: CASSRARGRNQPQHF; CDR3nt: TGTGCCAGTAGTAGGGCCAGGGGTCGTAATCAGCCCCAGCATTTT; d_gene: NA; v_gene: TRBV19; abundance: NA; j_gene: TRBJ1-5
CDR3aa: CASGSWETQYF; CDR3nt: TGTGCCAGCGGTAGTTGGGAGACCCAGTACTTC; d_gene: NA; v_gene: TRBV7-2; abundance: NA; j_gene: TRBJ2-5
CDR3aa: CASSLWDRGRGNTIYF; CDR3nt: TGTGCCAGCAGTTTATGGGACAGGGGGCGGGGAAACACCATATATTTT; d_gene: TRBD1; v_gene: TRBV27; abundance: NA; j_gene: TRBJ1-3
CDR3aa: CASSFQTRETQYF; CDR3nt: TGTGCCAGCAGCTTCCAGACACGAGAGACCCAGTACTTC; d_gene: NA; v_gene: TRBV5-5; abundance: NA; j_gene: TRBJ2-5
CDR3aa: CASSPDRNSNQPQHF; CDR3nt: TGTGCCAGCTCACCCGACAGAAATAGCAATCAGCCCCAGCATTTT; d_gene: NA; v_gene: TRBV18; abundance: NA; j_gene: TRBJ1-5
CDR3aa: CASSPVQGRGTEAFF; CDR3nt: TGCGCCAGCAGCCCCGTACAGGGTAGGGGGACTGAAGCTTTCTTT; d_gene: NA; v_gene: TRBV4-1; abundance: NA; j_gene: TRBJ1-1
CDR3aa: CASSPWDRTYTQYF; CDR3nt: TGTGCCAGCAGTCCCTGGGACAGAACCTATACGCAGTATTTT; d_gene: TRBD1; v_gene: TRBV27; abundance: NA; j_gene: TRBJ2-3
CDR3aa: CASSQGAVRTGELFF; CDR3nt: TGTGCCAGCAGCCAGGGGGCGGTCCGCACCGGGGAGCTGTTTTTT; d_gene: TRBD1; v_gene: TRBV6-5; abundance: NA; j_gene: TRBJ2-2
CDR3aa: CASSSFRTVSGNTIYF; CDR3nt: TGTGCCAGCAGTTCCTTTCGGACAGTCTCTGGAAACACCATATATTTT; d_gene: NA; v_gene: TRBV28; abundance: few; j_gene: TRBJ1-3
CDR3aa: CASSPSGLPGETQYF; CDR3nt: TGCGCCAGCAGCCCCTCCGGATTACCGGGAGAGACCCAGTACTTC; d_gene: NA; v_gene: TRBV5-1; abundance: NA; j_gene: TRBJ2-5
CDR3aa: CASSQDRGSLTDTQYF; CDR3nt: TGTGCCAGCAGCCAAGATCGCGGGAGTTTGACAGATACGCAGTATTTT; d_gene: TRBD2; v_gene: TRBV3-1/TRBV3-2; abundance: NA; j_gene: TRBJ2-3
CDR3aa: CAWSVLKFTGTGSEKLFF; CDR3nt: TGTGCCTGGAGTGTGCTCAAATTCACCGGGACAGGGAGCGAAAAACTGTTTTTT; d_gene: TRBD1; v_gene: TRBV30; abundance: NA; j_gene: TRBJ1-4
CDR3aa: CASSYSFYNEQFF; CDR3nt: TGTGCCAGCAGTTACAGCTTCTACAATGAGCAGTTCTTC; d_gene: NA; v_gene: TRBV6-5; abundance: few; j_gene: TRBJ2-1
CDR3aa: CASSLGEGAQPQHF; CDR3nt: TGTGCCAGCAGCTTAGGAGAGGGGGCTCAGCCCCAGCATTTT; d_gene: TRBD1; v_gene: TRBV7-9; abundance: NA; j_gene: TRBJ1-5
CDR3aa: CASKDRFQTGELFF; CDR3nt: TGTGCCAGCAAAGACAGGTTTCAAACCGGGGAGTTGTTTTTT; d_gene: NA; v_gene: TRBV11-2; abundance: NA; j_gene: TRBJ2-2
CDR3aa: CASSPEEPSSGNTIYF; CDR3nt: TGTGCCAGCAGCCCGGAGGAGCCGAGCTCTGGAAACACCATATATTTT; d_gene: NA; v_gene: TRBV11-2; abundance: NA; j_gene: TRBJ1-3
CDR3aa: CASSPGRVSGETQYF; CDR3nt: TGCGCCAGCAGCCCGGGGAGGGTTAGTGGAGAGACCCAGTACTTC; d_gene: TRBD2; v_gene: TRBV5-1; abundance: NA; j_gene: TRBJ2-5
CDR3aa: CATSDWDSAGELFF; CDR3nt: TGTGCCACCAGTGATTGGGACAGCGCCGGGGAGCTGTTTTTT; d_gene: TRBD1; v_gene: TRBV24-1; abundance: once; j_gene: TRBJ2-2
CDR3aa: CASSLKGLAGGTQETQYF; CDR3nt: TGTGCCAGCAGCTTGAAGGGACTAGCGGGGGGCACTCAAGAGACCCAGTACTTC; d_gene: TRBD2; v_gene: TRBV7-9; abundance: NA; j_gene: TRBJ2-5
CDR3aa: CASSFNGGGLQETQYF; CDR3nt: TGTGCCAGCAGCTTCAATGGGGGGGGCCTTCAAGAGACCCAGTACTTC; d_gene: NA; v_gene: TRBV7-2; abundance: NA; j_gene: TRBJ2-5
CDR3aa: CASSVVAGGTGVSGANVLTF; CDR3nt: TGTGCCAGCAGTGTGGTAGCGGGAGGGACGGGGGTCTCTGGGGCCAACGTCCTGACTTTC; d_gene: TRBD2; v_gene: TRBV2; abundance: once; j_gene: TRBJ2-6
CDR3aa: CAWSEGSGRAGEQYF; CDR3nt: TGTGCCTGGAGTGAAGGGAGCGGGAGGGCCGGGGAGCAGTACTTC; d_gene: TRBD2; v_gene: TRBV30; abundance: NA; j_gene: TRBJ2-7
CDR3aa: CASNERGGRADTQYF; CDR3nt: TGTGCCAGCAACGAGCGGGGGGGCCGAGCAGATACGCAGTATTTT; d_gene: TRBD2; v_gene: TRBV7-2; abundance: few; j_gene: TRBJ2-3
CDR3aa: CAISESGGAGTEAFF; CDR3nt: TGTGCCATCAGTGAGTCAGGGGGCGCGGGCACTGAAGCTTTCTTT; d_gene: TRBD1; v_gene: TRBV10-3; abundance: NA; j_gene: TRBJ1-1
CDR3aa: CASSLLTGGPGANVLTF; CDR3nt: TGTGCCAGCAGCTTGCTAACGGGGGGGCCTGGGGCCAACGTCCTGACTTTC; d_gene: TRBD2; v_gene: TRBV5-6; abundance: NA; j_gene: TRBJ2-6
CDR3aa: CASSASSGRGGTQYF; CDR3nt: TGTGCCAGCAGTGCCTCTAGCGGGAGGGGAGGGACGCAGTATTTT; d_gene: TRBD2; v_gene: TRBV2; abundance: NA; j_gene: TRBJ2-3
CDR3aa: CASSVGARYEQYF; CDR3nt: TGTGCCAGCAGTGTAGGGGCGAGATACGAGCAGTACTTC; d_gene: NA; v_gene: TRBV2; abundance: NA; j_gene: TRBJ2-7
CDR3aa: CASSLSFAVFLGREQYF; CDR3nt: TGTGCCAGCAGTTTATCGTTCGCAGTATTTCTCGGGAGGGAGCAGTACTTC; d_gene: TRBD2; v_gene: TRBV27; abundance: NA; j_gene: TRBJ2-7
CDR3aa: CASSFRDRGAFF; CDR3nt: TGTGCCAGCAGTTTCCGGGACAGGGGAGCTTTCTTT; d_gene: TRBD1; v_gene: TRBV28; abundance: NA; j_gene: TRBJ1-1
CDR3aa: CASSAGTGTWETQYF; CDR3nt: TGTGCCAGCAGTGCCGGGACAGGGACATGGGAGACCCAGTACTTC; d_gene: TRBD1; v_gene: TRBV6-6; abundance: NA; j_gene: TRBJ2-5